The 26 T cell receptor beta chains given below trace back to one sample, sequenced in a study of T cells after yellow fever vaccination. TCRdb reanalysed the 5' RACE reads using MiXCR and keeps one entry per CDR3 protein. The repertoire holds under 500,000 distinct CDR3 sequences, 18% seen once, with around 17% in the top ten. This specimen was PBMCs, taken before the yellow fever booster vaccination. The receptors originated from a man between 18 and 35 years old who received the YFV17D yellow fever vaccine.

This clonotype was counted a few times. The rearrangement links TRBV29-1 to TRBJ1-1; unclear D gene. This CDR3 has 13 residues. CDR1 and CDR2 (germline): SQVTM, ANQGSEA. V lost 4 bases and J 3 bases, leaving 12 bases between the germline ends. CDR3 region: CSVVPPLDTEAFF. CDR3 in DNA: TGCAGCGTTGTACCACCCCTGGACACTGAAGCTTTCTTT.

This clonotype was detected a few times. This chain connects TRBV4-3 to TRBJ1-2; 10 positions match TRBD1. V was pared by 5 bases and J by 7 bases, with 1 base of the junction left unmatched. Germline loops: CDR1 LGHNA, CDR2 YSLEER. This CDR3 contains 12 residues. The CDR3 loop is CASSGTGVGYTF. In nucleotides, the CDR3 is TGCGCCAGCAGCGGGACAGGGGTTGGCTACACCTTC.

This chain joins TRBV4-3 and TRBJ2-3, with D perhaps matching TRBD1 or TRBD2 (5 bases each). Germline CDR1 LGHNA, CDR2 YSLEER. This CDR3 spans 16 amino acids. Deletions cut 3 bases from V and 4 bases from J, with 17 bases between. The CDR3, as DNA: TGCGCCAGCAGCCAGGGGGTGCGGTTTACAGCAGATACGCAGTATTTT. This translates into CASSQGVRFTADTQYF.

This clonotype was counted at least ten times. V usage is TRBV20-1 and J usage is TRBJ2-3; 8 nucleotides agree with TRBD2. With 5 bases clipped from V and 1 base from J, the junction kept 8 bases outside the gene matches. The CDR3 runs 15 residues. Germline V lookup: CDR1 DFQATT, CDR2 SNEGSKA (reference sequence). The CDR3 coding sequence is TGCAGTGCTCCCCCCGGGGGGGGCGGCACAGATACGCAGTATTTT. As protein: CSAPPGGGGTDTQYF.

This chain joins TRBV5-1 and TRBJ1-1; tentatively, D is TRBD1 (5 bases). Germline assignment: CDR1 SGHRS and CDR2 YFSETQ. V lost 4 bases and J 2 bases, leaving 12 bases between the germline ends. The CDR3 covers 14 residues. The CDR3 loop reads CASSARDGNTEAFF. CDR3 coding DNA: TGCGCCAGCAGCGCCCGGGACGGCAACACTGAAGCTTTCTTT.

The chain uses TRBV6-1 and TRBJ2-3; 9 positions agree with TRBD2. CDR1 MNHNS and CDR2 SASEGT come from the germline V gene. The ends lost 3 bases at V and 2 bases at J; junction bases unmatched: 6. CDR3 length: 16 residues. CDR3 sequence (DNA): TGTGCCAGCAGTGAGGCCCTAGCGGGGTACACAGATACGCAGTATTTT. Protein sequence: CASSEALAGYTDTQYF.

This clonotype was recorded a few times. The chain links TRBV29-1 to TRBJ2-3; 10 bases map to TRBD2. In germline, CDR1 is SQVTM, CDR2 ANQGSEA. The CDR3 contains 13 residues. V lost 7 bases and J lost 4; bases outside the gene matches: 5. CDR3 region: CSASGGGADTQYF. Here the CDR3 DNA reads TGCAGCGCCAGCGGGGGGGGCGCAGATACGCAGTATTTT.

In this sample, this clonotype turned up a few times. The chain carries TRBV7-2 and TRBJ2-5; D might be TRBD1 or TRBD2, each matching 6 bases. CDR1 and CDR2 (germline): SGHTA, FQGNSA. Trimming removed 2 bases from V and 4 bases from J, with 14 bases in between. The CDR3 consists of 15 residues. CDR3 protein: CASSLTLRGRETQYF. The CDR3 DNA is TGTGCCAGCAGCTTAACCCTCCGGGGGCGAGAGACCCAGTACTTC.

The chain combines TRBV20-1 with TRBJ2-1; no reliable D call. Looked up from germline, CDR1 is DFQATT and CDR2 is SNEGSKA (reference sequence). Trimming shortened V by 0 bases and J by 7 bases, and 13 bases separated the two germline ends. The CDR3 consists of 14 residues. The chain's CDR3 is CSARDSKSGNEQFF. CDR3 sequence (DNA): TGCAGTGCTAGAGATTCGAAGTCGGGTAATGAGCAGTTCTTC.

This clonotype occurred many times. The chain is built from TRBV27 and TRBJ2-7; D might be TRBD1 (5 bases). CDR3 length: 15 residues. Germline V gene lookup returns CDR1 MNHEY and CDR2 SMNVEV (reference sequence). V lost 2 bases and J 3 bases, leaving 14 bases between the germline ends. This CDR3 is CASSLGPTGYYEQYF. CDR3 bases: TGTGCCAGCAGTTTAGGACCCACAGGCTACTACGAGCAGTACTTC.

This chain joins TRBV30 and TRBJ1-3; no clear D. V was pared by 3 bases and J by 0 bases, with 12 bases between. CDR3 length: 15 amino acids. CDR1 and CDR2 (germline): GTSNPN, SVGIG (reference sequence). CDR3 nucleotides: TGTGCCTGGAGAGCTGCGGGAACCTCTGGAAACACCATATATTTT. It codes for CAWRAAGTSGNTIYF.

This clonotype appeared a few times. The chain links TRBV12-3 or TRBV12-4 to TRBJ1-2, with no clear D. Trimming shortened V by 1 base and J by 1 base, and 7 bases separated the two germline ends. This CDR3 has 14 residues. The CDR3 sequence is CASSLVTVNYGYTF. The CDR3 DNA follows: TGTGCCAGCAGTTTAGTCACCGTTAACTATGGCTACACCTTC.

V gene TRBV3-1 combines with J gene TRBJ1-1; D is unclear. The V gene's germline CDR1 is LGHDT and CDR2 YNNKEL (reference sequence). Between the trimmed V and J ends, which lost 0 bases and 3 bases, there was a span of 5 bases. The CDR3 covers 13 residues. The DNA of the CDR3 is TGTGCCAGCAGCCAAGATACCGACACTGAAGCTTTCTTT. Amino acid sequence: CASSQDTDTEAFF.

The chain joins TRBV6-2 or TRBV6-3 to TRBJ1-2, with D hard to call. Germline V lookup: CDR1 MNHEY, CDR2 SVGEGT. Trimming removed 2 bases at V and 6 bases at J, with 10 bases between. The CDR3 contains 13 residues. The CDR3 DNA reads TGTGCCAGCAGTTACGAGGGCTTTGATGGCTACACCTTC. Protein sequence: CASSYEGFDGYTF.

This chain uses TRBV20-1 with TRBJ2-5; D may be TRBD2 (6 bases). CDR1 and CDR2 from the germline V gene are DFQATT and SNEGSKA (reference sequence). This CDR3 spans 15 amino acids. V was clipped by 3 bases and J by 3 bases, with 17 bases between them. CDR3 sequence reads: CSASLGTLKEETQYF. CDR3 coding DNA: TGCAGTGCTAGCCTCGGGACTCTCAAGGAAGAGACCCAGTACTTC.

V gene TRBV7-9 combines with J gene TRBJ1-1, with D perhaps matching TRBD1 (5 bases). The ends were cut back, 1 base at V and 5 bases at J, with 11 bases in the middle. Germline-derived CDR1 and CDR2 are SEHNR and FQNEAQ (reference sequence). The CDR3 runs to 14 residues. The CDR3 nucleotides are TGTGCCAGCAGCTTAGGATGGGGGGAGACTGAAGCTTTCTTT. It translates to CASSLGWGETEAFF.

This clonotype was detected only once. The CDR3 here is CASSLERGGGYNEQFF. Here the CDR3 DNA reads TGTGCCAGCAGCTTGGAACGCGGGGGCGGTTACAATGAGCAGTTCTTC. The J gene is TRBJ2-1, the V gene TRBV5-6; D possibly corresponds to TRBD2 (7 bases). The CDR3 spans 16 residues. V shed 0 bases and J shed 4 bases, with 14 bases lying between them. Looked up from germline, CDR1 is SGHDT and CDR2 is YYEEEE.

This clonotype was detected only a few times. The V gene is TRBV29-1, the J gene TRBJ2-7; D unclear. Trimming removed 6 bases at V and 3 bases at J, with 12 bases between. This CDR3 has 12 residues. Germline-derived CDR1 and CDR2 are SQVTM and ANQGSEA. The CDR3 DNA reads TGCAGCGTGGCGACAAGCTACTACGAGCAGTACTTC. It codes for CSVATSYYEQYF.

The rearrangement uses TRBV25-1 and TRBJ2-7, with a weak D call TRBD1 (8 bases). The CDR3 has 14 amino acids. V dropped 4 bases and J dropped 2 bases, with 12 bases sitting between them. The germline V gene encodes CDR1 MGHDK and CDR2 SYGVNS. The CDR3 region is CASSGAGQAYEQYF. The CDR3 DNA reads TGTGCCAGCAGTGGAGCGGGACAGGCCTACGAGCAGTACTTC.

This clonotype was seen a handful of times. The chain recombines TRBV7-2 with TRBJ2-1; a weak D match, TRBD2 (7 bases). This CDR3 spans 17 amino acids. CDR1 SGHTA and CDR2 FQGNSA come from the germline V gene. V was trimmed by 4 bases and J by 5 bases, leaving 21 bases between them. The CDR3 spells CASSSGGSGLLHNEQFF. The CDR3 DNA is TGTGCCAGCAGCTCGGGGGGCTCGGGGCTCCTCCACAATGAGCAGTTCTTC.

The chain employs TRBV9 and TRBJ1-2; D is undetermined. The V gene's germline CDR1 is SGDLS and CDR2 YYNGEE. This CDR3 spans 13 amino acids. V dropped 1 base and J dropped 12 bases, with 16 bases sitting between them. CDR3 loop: CASSVSPSSPHTF. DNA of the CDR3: TGTGCCAGCAGCGTATCCCCCTCCTCTCCCCACACCTTC.

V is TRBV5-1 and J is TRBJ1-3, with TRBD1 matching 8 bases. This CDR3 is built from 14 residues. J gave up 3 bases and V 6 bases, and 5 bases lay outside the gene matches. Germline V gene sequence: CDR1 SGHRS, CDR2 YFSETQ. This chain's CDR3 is CASTTGTGGNTIYF. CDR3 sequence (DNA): TGCGCCAGCACCACCGGGACAGGTGGAAACACCATATATTTT.

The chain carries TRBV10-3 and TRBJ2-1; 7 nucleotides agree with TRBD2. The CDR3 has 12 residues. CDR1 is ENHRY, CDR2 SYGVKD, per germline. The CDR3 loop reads CATRGTYNEQFF. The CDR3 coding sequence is TGTGCGACGCGGGGGACCTACAATGAGCAGTTCTTC.

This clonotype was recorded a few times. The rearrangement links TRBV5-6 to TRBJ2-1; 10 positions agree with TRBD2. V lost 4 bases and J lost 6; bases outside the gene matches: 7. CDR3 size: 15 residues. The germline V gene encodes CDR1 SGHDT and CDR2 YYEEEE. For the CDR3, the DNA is TGTGCCAGCAGCCCTACTAGCGGGGTATTCAATGAGCAGTTCTTC. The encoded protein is CASSPTSGVFNEQFF. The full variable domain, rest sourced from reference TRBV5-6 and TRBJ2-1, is DAGVTQSPTHLIKTRGQQVTLRCSPKSGHDTVSWYQQALGQGPQFIFQYYEEEERQRGNFPDRFSGHQFPNYSSELNVNALLLGDSALYLCASSPTSGVFNEQFFGPGTRLTVL.

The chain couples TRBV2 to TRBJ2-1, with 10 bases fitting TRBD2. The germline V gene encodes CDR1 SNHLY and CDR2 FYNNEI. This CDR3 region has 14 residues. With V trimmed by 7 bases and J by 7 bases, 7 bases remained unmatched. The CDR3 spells CASNRAGGINEQFF. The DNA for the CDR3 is TGTGCCAGCAACAGAGCGGGGGGGATAAATGAGCAGTTCTTC.

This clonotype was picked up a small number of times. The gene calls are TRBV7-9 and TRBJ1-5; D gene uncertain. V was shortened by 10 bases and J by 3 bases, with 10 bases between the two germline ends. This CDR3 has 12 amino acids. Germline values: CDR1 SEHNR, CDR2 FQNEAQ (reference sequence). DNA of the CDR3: TGTGCCACCTCGGTCGACAATCAGCCCCAGCATTTT. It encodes CATSVDNQPQHF.